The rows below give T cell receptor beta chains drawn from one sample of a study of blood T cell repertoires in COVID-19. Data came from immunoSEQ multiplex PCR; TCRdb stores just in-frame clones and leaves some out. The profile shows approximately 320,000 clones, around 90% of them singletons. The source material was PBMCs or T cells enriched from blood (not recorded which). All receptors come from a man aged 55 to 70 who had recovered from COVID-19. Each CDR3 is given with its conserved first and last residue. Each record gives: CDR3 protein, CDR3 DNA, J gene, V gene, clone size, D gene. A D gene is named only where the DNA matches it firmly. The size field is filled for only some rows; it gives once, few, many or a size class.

CASSFTGSYGYTF,TGTGCCAGCAGTTTCACAGGAAGCTATGGCTACACCTTC,TRBJ1-2,TRBV27,few,.
CASSYSARGLTGELFF,TGTGCCAGCAGTTACTCAGCCAGGGGGCTTACCGGGGAGCTGTTTTTT,TRBJ2-2,TRBV6-5,.,TRBD1
CASSLGSYNEQFF,TGTGCCAGCAGCCTAGGTTCCTACAATGAGCAGTTCTTC,TRBJ2-1,TRBV27,once,.
CASSTPGLAGGLNEQFF,TGTGCCAGCAGCACACCGGGACTAGCGGGGGGGCTTAATGAGCAGTTCTTC,TRBJ2-1,TRBV7-3,.,TRBD2
CASSQTSGPYEQYF,TGTGCCAGCAGCCAAACTAGCGGGCCATACGAGCAGTACTTC,TRBJ2-7,TRBV11-3,.,TRBD2
CASSLEPATGEKLFF,TGCGCCAGCAGCTTGGAGCCTGCCACCGGTGAAAAACTGTTTTTT,TRBJ1-4,TRBV5-1,once,.
CASSRDRAAEAFF,TGTGCCAGCTCGCGGGACAGGGCCGCTGAAGCTTTCTTT,TRBJ1-1,TRBV18,once,TRBD1
CAASGGSPDTQYF,TGTGCAGCGAGCGGGGGGTCGCCAGATACGCAGTATTTT,TRBJ2-3,TRBV12-3/TRBV12-4,.,TRBD2
CASISFDEAFF,TGTGCCAGCATCAGTTTCGATGAAGCTTTCTTT,TRBJ1-1,TRBV25-1,.,.
CASSPTGGSYNSPLHF,TGTGCCAGCAGCCCGACCGGGGGGTCCTATAATTCACCCCTCCACTTT,TRBJ1-6,TRBV5-6,once,.
CASSVGHSGGRSDEQFF,TGTGCCAGCAGCGTAGGGCACAGCGGGGGGCGCAGCGATGAGCAGTTCTTC,TRBJ2-1,TRBV9,.,TRBD2
CASSLVGQGVGEAFF,TGTGCCAGCAGCTTAGTTGGACAGGGGGTCGGTGAAGCTTTCTTT,TRBJ1-1,TRBV7-9,.,TRBD1
CASSVVGGTGGNNEQFF,TGTGCCAGCAGCGTAGTTGGGGGGACAGGGGGTAACAATGAGCAGTTCTTC,TRBJ2-1,TRBV9,.,TRBD1
CASSVKCTEWTGGAVSYGYTF,TGTGCCAGCAGCGTAAAATGTACGGAGTGGACAGGGGGCGCGGTAAGCTATGGCTACACCTTC,TRBJ1-2,TRBV9,few,TRBD1
CASSPWPGELFF,TGTGCCAGCTCACCTTGGCCCGGGGAGCTGTTTTTT,TRBJ2-2,TRBV18,.,.
CASSLSGAVEAFF,TGTGCCAGCAGTTTATCAGGGGCAGTTGAAGCTTTCTTT,TRBJ1-1,TRBV27,.,.
CATSRGFYNEQFF,TGTGCCACCTCGCGGGGTTTCTACAATGAGCAGTTCTTC,TRBJ2-1,TRBV6-5,.,.
CASSEAPGFGLFF,TGTGCCAGCAGTGAAGCTCCAGGGTTTGGGCTGTTTTTT,TRBJ1-4,TRBV6-1,.,.
CASSFSSVGGEKLFF,TGTGCCAGCAGTTTTTCTAGCGTGGGGGGGGAAAAACTGTTTTTT,TRBJ1-4,TRBV27,.,.
CAITQRGFNEQFF,TGTGCCATCACACAGCGGGGGTTCAATGAGCAGTTCTTC,TRBJ2-1,TRBV10-3,.,TRBD2
CASSQDLLAGGPDTQYF,TGTGCCAGCAGCCAAGATCTCCTAGCGGGAGGGCCAGATACGCAGTATTTT,TRBJ2-3,TRBV3-1/TRBV3-2,.,TRBD2
CASSSRDRRFGEQYF,TGTGCCAGCAGCAGCCGGGACAGGAGATTCGGGGAGCAGTACTTC,TRBJ2-7,TRBV14,.,TRBD1